The T cell receptor (beta chain) under discussion was sequenced for a study of early T cells in non-severe SARS-CoV-2 infection. Between the trimmed V and J ends, which lost 5 bases and 2 bases, there was a span of 6 bases. From germline, CDR1 is WNHNN and CDR2 SYGVQD (reference sequence). The CDR3 is made up of 12 amino acids. Unique molecular identifiers were attached to individual cDNA molecules. Via MiXCR, TCRdb re-called the 5' RACE reads, giving one row per CDR3 protein. The data hold 20,000 to 30,000 distinct CDR3 sequences, with 4% to 4.5% observed a single time. This clonotype was seen at least ten times.

The chain is built from TRBV10-1 and TRBJ1-1, with D tentatively TRBD1 (5 bases). The sequenced material came from whole blood. The receptor was derived from an adult who was a healthcare worker with PCR-confirmed SARS-CoV-2 infection or an uninfected control (not recorded which). CDR3 region: CASSRGNTEAFF. CDR3 bases: TGCGCCAGCAGTAGGGGTAACACTGAAGCTTTCTTT.